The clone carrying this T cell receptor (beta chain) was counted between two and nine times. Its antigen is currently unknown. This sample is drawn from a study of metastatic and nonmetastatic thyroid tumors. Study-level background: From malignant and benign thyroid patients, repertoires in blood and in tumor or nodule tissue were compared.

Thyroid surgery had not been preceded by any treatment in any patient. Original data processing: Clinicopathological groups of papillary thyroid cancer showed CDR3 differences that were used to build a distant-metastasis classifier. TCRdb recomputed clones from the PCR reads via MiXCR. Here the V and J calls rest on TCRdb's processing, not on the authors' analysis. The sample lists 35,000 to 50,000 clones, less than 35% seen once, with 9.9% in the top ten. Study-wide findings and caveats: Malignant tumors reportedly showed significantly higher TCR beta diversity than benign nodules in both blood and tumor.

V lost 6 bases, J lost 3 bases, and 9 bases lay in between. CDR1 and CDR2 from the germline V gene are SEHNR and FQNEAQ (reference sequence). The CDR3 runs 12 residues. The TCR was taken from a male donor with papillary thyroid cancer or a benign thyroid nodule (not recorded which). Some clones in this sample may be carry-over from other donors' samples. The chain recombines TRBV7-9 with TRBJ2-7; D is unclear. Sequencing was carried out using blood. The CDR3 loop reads CASSLYSYEQYF. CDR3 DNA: TGTGCCAGCAGTCTGTACAGCTACGAGCAGTACTTC. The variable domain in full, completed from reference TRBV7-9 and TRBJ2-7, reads DTGVSQNPRHKITKRGQNVTFRCDPISEHNRLYWYRQTLGQGPEFLTYFQNEAQLEKSRLLSDRFSAERPKGSFSTLEIQRTEQGDSAMYLCASSLYSYEQYFGPGTRLTVT.